This T cell receptor (beta chain) was recorded in a study of T cell repertoires in cytomegalovirus infection. Study details: CMV infection plus the matching HLA type was flagged by public TCR beta signatures. General observations from the study: Carriers of CMV and the relevant HLA type were discriminated by public TCR beta frequency. Clonotypes of TCR beta that were HLA-C-restricted and CMV-specific dominated the ex vivo response.

A remark on this clonotype: Its matching antigen is unknown.

TCRdb redid the calling of the reads with MiXCR, one entry per CDR3 protein. The repertoire holds around 310,000 distinct CDR3 sequences, with roughly 17% as singletons. Trimming stripped 0 bases from V and 2 bases from J, with 8 bases between. CDR3 length: 14 amino acids. Per the germline V gene, CDR1 is LGHNA and CDR2 is YSLEER. Source material: PBMCs. The origin of this receptor is a human donor in good health (CMV status not recorded). Some clones in this sample may be carry-over from other donors' samples. The chain employs TRBV4-3 and TRBJ2-7; TRBD1 might be the D (6 bases). Written as DNA, the CDR3 is TGCGCCAGCAGCCAAGATCCAGGGGCCTACGAGCAGTACTTC. Residues: CASSQDPGAYEQYF.